This T cell receptor (beta chain) was sequenced in a study of cytomegalovirus exposure and HLA in healthy donors. Whole-study results and caveats: The study labeled roughly 160 TCR beta chains cytomegalovirus-associated.

V was clipped by 0 bases and J by 0 bases; unmatched bases: 7. Germline V CDR1 and CDR2: SGDLS, YYNGEE. There are 17 residues in the CDR3. Worth noting for this clone: Antigen: not known.

PCR used 60 Vbeta primers and 13 Jbeta primers. Profiling relied on immunoSEQ multiplex PCR, and the TCRdb table lists in-frame clones only, not all of them. The data show about 190,000 clones, approximately 80% seen once. Healthy bone marrow donors made up the donors. Sequences were obtained from PBMCs. The clonotype originates from a woman aged 25-40 years in good health and CMV-seropositive. The V gene is TRBV9, the J gene TRBJ2-7, with TRBD2 identical over 9 bases. The CDR3: CASSVGPSGANSYEQYF. The CDR3 DNA is TGTGCCAGCAGCGTAGGTCCTAGCGGGGCGAACTCCTACGAGCAGTACTTC. Using reference TRBV9 and TRBJ2-7 for the parts outside the CDR3, the full variable domain is DSGVTQTPKHLITATGQRVTLRCSPRSGDLSVYWYQQSLDQGLQFLIQYYNGEERAKGNILERFSAQQFPDLHSELNLSSLELGDSALYFCASSVGPSGANSYEQYFGPGTRLTVT.